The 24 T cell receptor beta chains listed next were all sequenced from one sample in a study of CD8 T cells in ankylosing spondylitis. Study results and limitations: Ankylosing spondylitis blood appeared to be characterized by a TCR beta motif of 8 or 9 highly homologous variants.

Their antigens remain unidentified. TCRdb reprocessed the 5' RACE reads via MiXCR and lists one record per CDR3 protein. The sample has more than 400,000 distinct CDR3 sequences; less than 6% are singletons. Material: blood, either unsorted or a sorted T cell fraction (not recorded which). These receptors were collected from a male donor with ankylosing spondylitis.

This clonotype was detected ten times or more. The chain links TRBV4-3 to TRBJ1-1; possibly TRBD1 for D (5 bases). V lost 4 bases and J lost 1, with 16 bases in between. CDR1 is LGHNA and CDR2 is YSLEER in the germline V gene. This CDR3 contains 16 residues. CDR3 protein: CASSLKRGMGNTEAFF. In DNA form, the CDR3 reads TGCGCCAGCAGCCTGAAGCGGGGGATGGGGAACACTGAAGCTTTCTTT.

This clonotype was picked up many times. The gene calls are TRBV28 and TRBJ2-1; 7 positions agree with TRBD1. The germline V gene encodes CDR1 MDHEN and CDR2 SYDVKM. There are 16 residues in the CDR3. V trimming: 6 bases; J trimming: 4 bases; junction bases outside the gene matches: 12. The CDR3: CASRGTGASVYNEQFF. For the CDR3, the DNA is TGTGCCAGCAGAGGAACAGGGGCTTCTGTTTACAATGAGCAGTTCTTC.

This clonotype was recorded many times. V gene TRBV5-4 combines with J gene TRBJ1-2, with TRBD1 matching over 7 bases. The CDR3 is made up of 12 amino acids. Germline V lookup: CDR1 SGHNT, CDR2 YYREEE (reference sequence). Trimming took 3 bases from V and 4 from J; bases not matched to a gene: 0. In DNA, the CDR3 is TGTGCCAGCAGCTGGGACAGCTATGGCTACACCTTC. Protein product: CASSWDSYGYTF.

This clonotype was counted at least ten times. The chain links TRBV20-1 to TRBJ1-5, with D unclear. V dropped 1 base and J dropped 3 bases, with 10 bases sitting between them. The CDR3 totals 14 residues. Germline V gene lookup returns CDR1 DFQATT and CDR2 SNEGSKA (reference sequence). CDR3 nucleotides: TGCAGTGCTAGAGCCGGGCCGGTCAATCAGCCCCAGCATTTT. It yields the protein CSARAGPVNQPQHF.

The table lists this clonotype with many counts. In DNA form, the CDR3 reads TGCAGTGCTAGCCGCCTCGACTGGATTGATACGCAGTATTTT. Translated: CSASRLDWIDTQYF. The chain is built from TRBV20-1 and TRBJ2-3, with D unresolved. V lost 3 bases and J 6 bases, leaving 16 bases between the germline ends. The CDR3 spans 14 residues. Looked up from germline, CDR1 is DFQATT and CDR2 is SNEGSKA (reference sequence).

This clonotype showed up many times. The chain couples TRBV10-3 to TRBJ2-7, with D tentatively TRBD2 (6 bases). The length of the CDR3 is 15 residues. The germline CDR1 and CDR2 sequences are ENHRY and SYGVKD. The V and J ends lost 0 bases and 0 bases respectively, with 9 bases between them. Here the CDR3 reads CAISESAGSSYEQYF. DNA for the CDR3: TGTGCCATCAGTGAGTCGGCGGGGTCCTCCTACGAGCAGTACTTC.

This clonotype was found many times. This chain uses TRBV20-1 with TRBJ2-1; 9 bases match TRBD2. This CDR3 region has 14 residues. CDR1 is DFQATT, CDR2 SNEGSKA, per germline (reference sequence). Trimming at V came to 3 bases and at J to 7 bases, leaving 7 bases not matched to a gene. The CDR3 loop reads CSASSGRSLNEQFF. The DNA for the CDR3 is TGCAGTGCTAGTAGCGGGAGAAGCCTTAATGAGCAGTTCTTC.

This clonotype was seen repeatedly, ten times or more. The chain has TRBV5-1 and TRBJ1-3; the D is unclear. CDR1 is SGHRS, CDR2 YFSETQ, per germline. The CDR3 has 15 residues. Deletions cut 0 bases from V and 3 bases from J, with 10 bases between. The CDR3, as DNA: TGCGCCAGCAGCTTGGCCGGAGACCTTGGAAACACCATATATTTT. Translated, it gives CASSLAGDLGNTIYF. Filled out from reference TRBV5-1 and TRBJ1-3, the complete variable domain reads KAGVTQTPRYLIKTRGQQVTLSCSPISGHRSVSWYQQTPGQGLQFLFEYFSETQRNKGNFPGRFSGRQFSNSRSEMNVSTLELGDSALYLCASSLAGDLGNTIYFGEGSWLTVV.

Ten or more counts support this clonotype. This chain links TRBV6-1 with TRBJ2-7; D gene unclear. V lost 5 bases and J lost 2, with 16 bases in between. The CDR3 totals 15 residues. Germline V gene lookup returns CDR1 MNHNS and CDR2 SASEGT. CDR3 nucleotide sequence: TGTGCCAGCAGTCTTGTAGGCAGCCAGCCCTACGAGCAGTACTTC. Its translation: CASSLVGSQPYEQYF.

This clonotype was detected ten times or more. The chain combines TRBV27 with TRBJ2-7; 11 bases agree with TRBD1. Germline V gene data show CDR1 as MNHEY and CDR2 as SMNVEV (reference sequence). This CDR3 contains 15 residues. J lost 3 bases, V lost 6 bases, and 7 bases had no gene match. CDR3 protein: CASSHRTGGLYEQYF. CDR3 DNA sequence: TGTGCCAGCAGCCACCGGACAGGGGGCCTCTACGAGCAGTACTTC.

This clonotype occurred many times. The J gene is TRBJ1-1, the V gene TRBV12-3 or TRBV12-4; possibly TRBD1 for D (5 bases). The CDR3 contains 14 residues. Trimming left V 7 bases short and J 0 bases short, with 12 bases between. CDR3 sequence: CASTPSGLNTEAFF. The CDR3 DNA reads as TGTGCCAGCACTCCTTCGGGACTGAACACTGAAGCTTTCTTT.

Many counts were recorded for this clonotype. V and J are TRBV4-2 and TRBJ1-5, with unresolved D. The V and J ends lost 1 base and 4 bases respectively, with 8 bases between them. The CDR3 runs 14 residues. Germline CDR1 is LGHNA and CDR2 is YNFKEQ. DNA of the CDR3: TGTGCCAGCAGCCAAGGAGGGAGGAATCAGCCCCAGCATTTT. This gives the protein CASSQGGRNQPQHF.

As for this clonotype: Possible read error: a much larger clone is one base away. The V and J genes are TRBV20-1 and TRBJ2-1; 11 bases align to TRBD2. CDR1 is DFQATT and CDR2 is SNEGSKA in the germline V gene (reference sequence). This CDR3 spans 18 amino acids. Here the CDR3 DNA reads TGCTGTGCTAGTCACCAGGCACGCCTAGCGGGAGGAGCCAATGAGCAGTTCTTC. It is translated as CCASHQARLAGGANEQFF.

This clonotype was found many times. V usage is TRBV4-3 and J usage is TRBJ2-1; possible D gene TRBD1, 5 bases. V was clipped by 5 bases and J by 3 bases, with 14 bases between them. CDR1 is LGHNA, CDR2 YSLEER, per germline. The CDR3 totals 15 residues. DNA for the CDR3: TGCGCCAGCAGCGCGGTCACAGGAATCTACAATGAGCAGTTCTTC. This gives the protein CASSAVTGIYNEQFF.

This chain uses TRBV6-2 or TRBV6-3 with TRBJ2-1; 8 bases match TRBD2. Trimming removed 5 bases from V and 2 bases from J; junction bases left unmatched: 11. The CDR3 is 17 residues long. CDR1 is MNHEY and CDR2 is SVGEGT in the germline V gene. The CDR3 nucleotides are TGTGCCAGCAGTACCATGCGGGGGGAACCCCCCTACAATGAGCAGTTCTTC. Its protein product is CASSTMRGEPPYNEQFF.

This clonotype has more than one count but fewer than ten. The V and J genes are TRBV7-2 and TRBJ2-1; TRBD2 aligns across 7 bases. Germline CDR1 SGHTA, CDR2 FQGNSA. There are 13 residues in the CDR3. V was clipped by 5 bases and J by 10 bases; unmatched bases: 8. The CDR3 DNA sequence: TGTGCCAGCAGCGCACGACTAGCTGGCGAGCAGTTCTTC. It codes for CASSARLAGEQFF. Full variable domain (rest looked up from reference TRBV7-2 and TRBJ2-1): GAGVSQSPSNKVTEKGKDVELRCDPISGHTALYWYRQSLGQGLEFLIYFQGNSAPDKSGLPSDRFSAERTGGSVSTLTIQRTQQEDSAVYLCASSARLAGEQFFGPGTRLTVL.

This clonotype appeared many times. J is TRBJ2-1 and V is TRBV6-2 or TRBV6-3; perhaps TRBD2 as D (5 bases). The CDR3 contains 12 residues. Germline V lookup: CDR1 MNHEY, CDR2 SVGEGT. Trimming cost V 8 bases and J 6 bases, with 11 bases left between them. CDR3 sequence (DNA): TGTGCCAGCTCGCGCAGCGGCAATGAGCAGTTCTTC. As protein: CASSRSGNEQFF.

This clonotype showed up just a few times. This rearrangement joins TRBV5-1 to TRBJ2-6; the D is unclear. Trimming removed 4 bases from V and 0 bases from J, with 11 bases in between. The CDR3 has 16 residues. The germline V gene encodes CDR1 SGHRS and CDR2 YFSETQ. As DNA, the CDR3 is TGCGCCAGCAGCGGGGAACACAGCTCTGGGGCCAACGTCCTGACTTTC. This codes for CASSGEHSSGANVLTF.

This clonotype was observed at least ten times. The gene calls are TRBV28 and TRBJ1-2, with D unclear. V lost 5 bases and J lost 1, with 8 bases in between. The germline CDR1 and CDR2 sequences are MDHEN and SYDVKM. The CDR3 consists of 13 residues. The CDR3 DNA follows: TGTGCCAGCAGTCCGCCAGTTAACTATGGCTACACCTTC. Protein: CASSPPVNYGYTF.

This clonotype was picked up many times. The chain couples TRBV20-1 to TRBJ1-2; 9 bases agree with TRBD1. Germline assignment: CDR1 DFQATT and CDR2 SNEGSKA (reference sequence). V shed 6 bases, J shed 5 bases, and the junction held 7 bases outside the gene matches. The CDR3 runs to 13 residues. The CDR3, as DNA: TGCAGTGCGACTCCGGGACAGGGATATGGCTACACCTTC. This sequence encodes CSATPGQGYGYTF.

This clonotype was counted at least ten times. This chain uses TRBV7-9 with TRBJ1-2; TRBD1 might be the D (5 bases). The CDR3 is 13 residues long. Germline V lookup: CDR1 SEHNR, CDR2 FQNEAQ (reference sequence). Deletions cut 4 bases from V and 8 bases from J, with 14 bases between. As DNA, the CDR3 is TGTGCCAGCAGCTCGATTTGGGGCGGGGGCTACACCTTC. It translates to CASSSIWGGGYTF.

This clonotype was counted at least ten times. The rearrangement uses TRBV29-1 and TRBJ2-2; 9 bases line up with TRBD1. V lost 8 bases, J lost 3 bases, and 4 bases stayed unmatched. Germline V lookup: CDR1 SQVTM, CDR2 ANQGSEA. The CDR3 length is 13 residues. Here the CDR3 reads CSYGQGYTGELFF. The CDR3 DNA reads TGCAGCTATGGACAGGGGTACACCGGGGAGCTGTTTTTT.

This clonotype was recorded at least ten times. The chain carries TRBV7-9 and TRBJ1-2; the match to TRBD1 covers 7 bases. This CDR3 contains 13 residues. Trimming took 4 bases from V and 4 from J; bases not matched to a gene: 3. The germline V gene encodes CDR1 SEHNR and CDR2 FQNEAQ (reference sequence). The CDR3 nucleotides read TGTGCCAGCAGCTCTGACAGGGCCTATGGCTACACCTTC. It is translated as CASSSDRAYGYTF.

The CDR3 region is CASSGQGSGSPLHF. The CDR3 DNA reads TGTGCCAGCAGTGGACAGGGATCCGGTTCACCCCTCCACTTT. V usage is TRBV7-3 and J usage is TRBJ1-6, with 8 bases fitting TRBD1. V shed 6 bases, J shed 9 bases, and the junction held 7 bases outside the gene matches. Germline V CDR1 and CDR2: SGHTA, FQGTGA. The CDR3 runs to 14 residues.